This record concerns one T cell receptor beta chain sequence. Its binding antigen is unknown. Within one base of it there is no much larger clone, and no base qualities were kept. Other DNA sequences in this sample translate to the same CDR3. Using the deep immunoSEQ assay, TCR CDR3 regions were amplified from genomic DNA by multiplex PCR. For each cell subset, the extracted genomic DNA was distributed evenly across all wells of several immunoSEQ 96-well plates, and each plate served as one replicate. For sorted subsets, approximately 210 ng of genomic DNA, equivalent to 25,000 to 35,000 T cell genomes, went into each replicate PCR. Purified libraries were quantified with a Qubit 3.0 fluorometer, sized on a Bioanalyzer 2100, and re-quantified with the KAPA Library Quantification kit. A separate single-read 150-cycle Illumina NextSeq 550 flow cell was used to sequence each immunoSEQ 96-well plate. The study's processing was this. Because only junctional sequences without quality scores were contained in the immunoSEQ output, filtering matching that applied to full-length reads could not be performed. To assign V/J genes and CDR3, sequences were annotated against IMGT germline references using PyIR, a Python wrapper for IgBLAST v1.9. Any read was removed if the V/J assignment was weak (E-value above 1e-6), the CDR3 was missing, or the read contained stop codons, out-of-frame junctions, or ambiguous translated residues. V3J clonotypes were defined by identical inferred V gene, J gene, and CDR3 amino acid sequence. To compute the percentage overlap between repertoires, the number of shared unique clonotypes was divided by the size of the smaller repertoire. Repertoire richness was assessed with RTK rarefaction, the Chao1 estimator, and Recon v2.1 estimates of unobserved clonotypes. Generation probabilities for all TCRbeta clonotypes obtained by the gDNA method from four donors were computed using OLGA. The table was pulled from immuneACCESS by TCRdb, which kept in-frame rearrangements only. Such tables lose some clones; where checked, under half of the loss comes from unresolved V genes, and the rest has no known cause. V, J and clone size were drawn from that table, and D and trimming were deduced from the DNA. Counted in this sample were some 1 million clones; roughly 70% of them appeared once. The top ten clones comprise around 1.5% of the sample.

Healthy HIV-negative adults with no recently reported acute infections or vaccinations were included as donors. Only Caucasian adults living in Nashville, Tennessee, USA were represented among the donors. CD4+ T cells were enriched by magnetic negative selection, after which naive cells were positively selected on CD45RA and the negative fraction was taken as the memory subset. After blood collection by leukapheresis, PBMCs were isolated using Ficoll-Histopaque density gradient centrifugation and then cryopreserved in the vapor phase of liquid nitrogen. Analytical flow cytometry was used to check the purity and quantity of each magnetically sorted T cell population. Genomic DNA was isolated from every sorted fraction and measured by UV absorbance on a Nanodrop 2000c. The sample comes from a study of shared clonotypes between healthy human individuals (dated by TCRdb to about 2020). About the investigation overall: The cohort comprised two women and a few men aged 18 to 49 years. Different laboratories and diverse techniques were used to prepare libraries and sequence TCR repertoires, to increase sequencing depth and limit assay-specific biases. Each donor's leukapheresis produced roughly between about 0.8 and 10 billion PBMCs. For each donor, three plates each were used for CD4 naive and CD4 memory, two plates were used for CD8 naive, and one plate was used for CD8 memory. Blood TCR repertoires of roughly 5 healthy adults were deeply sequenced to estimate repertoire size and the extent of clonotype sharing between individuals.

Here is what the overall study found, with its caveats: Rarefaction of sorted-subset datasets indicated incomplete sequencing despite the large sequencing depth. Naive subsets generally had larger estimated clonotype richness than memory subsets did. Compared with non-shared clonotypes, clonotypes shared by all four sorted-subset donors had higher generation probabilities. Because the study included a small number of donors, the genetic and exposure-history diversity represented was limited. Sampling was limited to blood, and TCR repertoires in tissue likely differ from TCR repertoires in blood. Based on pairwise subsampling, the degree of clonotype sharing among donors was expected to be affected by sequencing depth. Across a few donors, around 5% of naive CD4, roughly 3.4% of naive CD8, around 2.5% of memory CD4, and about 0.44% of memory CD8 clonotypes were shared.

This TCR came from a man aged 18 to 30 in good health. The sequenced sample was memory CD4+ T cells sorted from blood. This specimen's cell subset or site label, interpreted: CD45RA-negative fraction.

This receptor has the CDR3 CASSPTGGNNEKLFF. The sequenced DNA is TGTGCCAGCAGCCCGACAGGGGGCAATAATGAAAAACTGTTTTTT. This sequence uses TRBV7-9 and TRBJ1-4, and 10 junction bases match TRBD1. Via the germline V gene (reference sequence), CDR1 is SEHNR and CDR2 FQNEAQ. Counted from cysteine to phenylalanine, this CDR3 has 15 amino acids. The sequence is cut down to CDR3 DNA, 45 bases in frame from base 1. Clipping removes 5 bases from V and 4 bases from J, with 4 as the unmatched junction base count.